This T cell receptor (beta chain) is drawn from a study of cytomegalovirus exposure and HLA in healthy donors. The overall study: The study's early data release held roughly 91 million unique TCRs from HLA-typed donors.

About this clone itself: Its antigen is not known.

The germline gives CDR1 LNHDA, CDR2 SQIVND (reference sequence). The CDR3 is 15 residues long. J was trimmed by 8 bases and V by 7 bases; bases with no gene match: 16. 13 Jbeta primers and 60 Vbeta primers were used for the PCR. The protocol was immunoSEQ multiplex PCR, while the TCRdb copy is restricted to in-frame clones and leaves out a portion. The table lists about 160,000 clones, roughly 79% of them singletons, with about 1% in the top ten. General study results and limits: In an earlier analysis, about 87% or about 30%: the productive usage of most TCR beta V segments.

Material for sequencing was PBMCs. This TCR was sampled from a woman between 40 and 50 years old in good health and CMV-seronegative. V gene TRBV19 combines with J gene TRBJ1-2, with 7 nucleotides matching TRBD1. In DNA form, the CDR3 reads TGTGCCAGTACCCTCGGGGGGGAGACAGGGAGCGGCTACACCTTC. It specifies CASTLGGETGSGYTF.